One T cell receptor beta chain is described in this entry. Its antigen remains unidentified. No much larger clone is present one base from it, and per-base qualities are unavailable. The germline V and J ends show losses of 5 bases and 8 bases respectively, and no gene match explains 9 bases of the junction. The CDR3 goes from the cysteine to the phenylalanine over 16 residues. The CDR3 DNA has 48 bases and is translated from base 1. The germline V gene (reference sequence) gives CDR1 as SEHNR and CDR2 as FQNEAQ. Library prep was done by the immunoSEQ multiplex PCR assay. TCRdb stores this immuneACCESS table with in-frame sequences only. Part of the clones is absent; in the studies checked, under half of the shortfall reflects unresolved V genes, and no reason is known for the rest. The sample table records about 100,000 clones; about nine tenths of these occur just once. The ten biggest clones cover 1.9% of the sample.

This sample is part of a study of T cell changes during pregnancy in multiple sclerosis (dated by TCRdb to between 2018 and 2021). Turning to the overall study: The study looked at changes in the T cell repertoire across pregnancy in women with multiple sclerosis.

In this chain, TRBV7-9 is recombined with TRBJ1-4, with 12 bases in between that match TRBD1. The sequencing used peripheral blood, collected after pregnancy. This sequence was found in a female donor with multiple sclerosis, enrolled in a pregnancy study. The CDR3 protein is CASSDRDRGREEKLFF. The DNA sequence is given as TGTGCCAGCAGCGACCGGGACAGGGGGCGGGAAGAAAAACTGTTTTTT.